These 26 T cell receptor beta chains originate from one sample sequenced in a study of blood T cell repertoires in COVID-19. TCRdb's table, derived via immunoSEQ multiplex PCR, lists solely in-frame clones and lacks some. The data contain around 130,000 clones, about 85% of them singletons. Sequencing was performed on peripheral blood. The receptor source for this set is a man in his 60s with acute or convalescent COVID-19.

The chain has TRBV27 and TRBJ2-5, with 7 bases that match TRBD2. V gave up 5 bases and J gave up 5 bases; unmatched junction bases: 8. CDR3 length: 14 amino acids. The germline CDR1 and CDR2 sequences are MNHEY and SMNVEV (reference sequence). CDR3 region: CASSGRGGWETQYF. The CDR3, as DNA: TGTGCCAGCAGTGGGAGGGGTGGATGGGAGACCCAGTACTTC.

The rearrangement uses TRBV19 and TRBJ2-7; TRBD2 is a possible D gene (6 bases). Germline V gene data show CDR1 as LNHDA and CDR2 as SQIVND (reference sequence). The CDR3 is made up of 15 amino acids. V lost 1 base, J lost 6 bases, and 16 bases lay in between. The CDR3 DNA reads as TGTGCCAGTAGTATAGTTCGGGGAGGAACGGGCGAGCAGTACTTC. Amino acid sequence: CASSIVRGGTGEQYF. The complete variable domain, with remaining parts taken from reference TRBV19 and TRBJ2-7, reads DGGITQSPKYLFRKEGQNVTLSCEQNLNHDAMYWYRQDPGQGLRLIYYSQIVNDFQKGDIAEGYSVSREKKESFPLTVTSAQKNPTAFYLCASSIVRGGTGEQYFGPGTRLTVT.

This clone was counted a single time. The rearrangement links TRBV12-5 to TRBJ2-6; 10 nucleotides line up with TRBD2. The V gene end was trimmed by 3 bases and the J gene end by 1 base; junction bases not matched to a gene: 3. The CDR3 contains 17 residues. Germline CDR1 reads LGHNT; CDR2 reads FRNRAP. The CDR3 coding sequence is TGTGCTAGTGGTTTCCTGACTAGCGGGTCTGGGGCCAACGTCCTGACTTTC. Its protein is CASGFLTSGSGANVLTF.

The rearrangement uses TRBV11-1 and TRBJ2-1; perhaps TRBD2 as D (5 bases). From germline, CDR1 is SGHAT and CDR2 FQDESV (reference sequence). The CDR3 runs 13 residues. The V end lost 0 bases, the J end lost 8 bases, and 8 bases lay between the germline ends. CDR3 in amino acids: CASSLAGVDEQFF. As DNA, the CDR3 is TGTGCCAGCAGCTTAGCGGGAGTAGATGAGCAGTTCTTC.

CDR3 nucleotides: TGTGCCAGCAGTTTAAGGGGACAGCTCTATGGCTACACCTTC. Its translation: CASSLRGQLYGYTF. V gene TRBV28 combines with J gene TRBJ1-2; 7 bases align to TRBD1. The trim removed 2 bases at V and 4 bases at J, leaving 4 bases unmatched. The CDR3 runs to 14 residues. CDR1 is MDHEN, CDR2 SYDVKM, per germline.

This clone was seen a few times. CDR3 in DNA: TGTGCCAGCAGGCGGGGACAGGGGAACACTGAAGCTTTCTTT. This gives the protein CASRRGQGNTEAFF. The V and J genes are TRBV7-9 and TRBJ1-1; 9 nucleotides line up with TRBD1. This CDR3 has 14 residues. Germline loops: CDR1 SEHNR, CDR2 FQNEAQ (reference sequence). V lost 6 bases and J lost 1; bases outside the gene matches: 3. Full variable domain (remainder filled in from reference TRBV7-9 and TRBJ1-1): DTGVSQNPRHKITKRGQNVTFRCDPISEHNRLYWYRQTLGQGPEFLTYFQNEAQLEKSRLLSDRFSAERPKGSFSTLEIQRTEQGDSAMYLCASRRGQGNTEAFFGQGTRLTVV.

The chain employs TRBV19 and TRBJ2-7, with D possibly being TRBD2 (5 bases). Germline loops: CDR1 LNHDA, CDR2 SQIVND (reference sequence). This CDR3 has 13 amino acids. The CDR3 coding sequence is TGTGGCAGGAGGAGAAAGAGCTCCTACGAGCAGTACTTC. It codes for CGRRRKSSYEQYF. Looking up the rest from reference TRBV19 and TRBJ2-7 gives the full variable domain: DGGITQSPKYLFRKEGQNVTLSCEQNLNHDAMYWYRQDPGQGLRLIYYSQIVNDFQKGDIAEGYSVSREKKESFPLTVTSAQKNPTAFYLCGRRRKSSYEQYFGPGTRLTVT.

This clone has a single count. This sequence joins TRBV7-2 and TRBJ2-7, with 7 bases identical to TRBD1. V lost 1 base and J lost 3; bases outside the gene matches: 6. The CDR3 has 15 amino acids. Per the germline V gene, CDR1 is SGHTA and CDR2 is FQGNSA. The CDR3, as DNA: TGTGCCAGCAGCTTAGGCCAGGGGGTTATCTACGAGCAGTACTTC. This codes for CASSLGQGVIYEQYF.

The chain recombines TRBV24-1 with TRBJ1-2, with TRBD1 matching over 8 bases. Germline CDR1 reads KGHDR; CDR2 reads SFDVKD. V lost 4 bases to trimming and J lost 5 bases; unmatched junction nucleotides: 11. The CDR3 is made up of 16 amino acids. CDR3 sequence reads: CATSDSGQGKDYGYTF. The CDR3 DNA follows: TGTGCCACCAGTGACTCCGGACAGGGAAAGGATTATGGCTACACCTTC.

The J gene is TRBJ1-4, the V gene TRBV28; perhaps TRBD1 as D (5 bases). The CDR3 extends over 14 amino acids. V was clipped by 6 bases and J by 0 bases, with 8 bases between them. Germline loops: CDR1 MDHEN, CDR2 SYDVKM. CDR3 nucleotide sequence: TGTGCCAGCAGAGACAGTGCAACTAATGAAAAACTGTTTTTT. This translates into CASRDSATNEKLFF.

The chain joins TRBV6-1 to TRBJ1-3; TRBD1 agrees at 9 bases. J gave up 4 bases and V 1 base, and 2 bases lay outside the gene matches. The CDR3 covers 15 residues. Germline CDR1 reads MNHNS; CDR2 reads SASEGT. CDR3 bases: TGTGCCAGCAGTGAAGGGGGACAGGGCGGAAACACCATATATTTT. Translation: CASSEGGQGGNTIYF.

The chain carries TRBV6-6 and TRBJ1-5; D is ambiguous. Germline V lookup: CDR1 MNHNY, CDR2 SVGAGI (reference sequence). V lost 0 bases and J lost 7, with 4 bases in between. The CDR3 consists of 12 residues. The CDR3 coding sequence is TGTGCCAGCAGTTACTCCCAACAGCCCCAGCATTTT. Its protein product is CASSYSQQPQHF.

The chain links TRBV28 to TRBJ2-7; 8 nucleotides align to TRBD2. The CDR3 has 15 amino acids. The ends lost 3 bases at V and 1 base at J; junction bases unmatched: 5. The germline V gene has CDR1 MDHEN and CDR2 SYDVKM. This CDR3 is CASSFTGGESYEQYF. Written as DNA, the CDR3 is TGTGCCAGCAGTTTTACGGGGGGGGAGTCCTACGAGCAGTACTTC.

The chain carries TRBV15 and TRBJ2-7; no definite D call. The V gene's germline CDR1 is LNHNV and CDR2 YYDKDF (reference sequence). Deletions cut 1 base from V and 1 base from J, with 11 bases between. The CDR3 is 15 amino acids. The CDR3 DNA is TGTGCCACCAGCAGAGTTGGCAGAAAATCCTACGAGCAGTACTTC. As protein: CATSRVGRKSYEQYF.

The rearrangement links TRBV3-1 (or the pseudogene TRBV3-2) to TRBJ2-1; 9 nucleotides agree with TRBD1. Germline V gene data show CDR1 as LGHDT and CDR2 as YNNKEL (reference sequence). Trimming took 4 bases from V and 8 from J; bases not matched to a gene: 9. This CDR3 is 15 amino acids long. In DNA form, the CDR3 reads TGTGCCAGCAGCCGTCCCGGGACAGGGTATTATGAGCAGTTCTTC. This translates into CASSRPGTGYYEQFF.

The chain couples TRBV7-2 to TRBJ2-2, with a weak D call TRBD2 (5 bases). Germline values: CDR1 SGHTA, CDR2 FQGNSA. The CDR3 sequence is 15 residues long. V was pared by 3 bases and J by 6 bases, with 14 bases between. CDR3 coding DNA: TGTGCCAGCAGCTTGGCCGGAGGAGTCGCCGGGGAGCTGTTTTTT. It specifies CASSLAGGVAGELFF.

The V gene is TRBV7-8, the J gene TRBJ2-5; 9 bases align to TRBD2. The J segment lost 4 bases and the V segment lost 2 bases, leaving 11 bases of the junction unmatched. The CDR3 extends over 17 amino acids. Per the germline V gene, CDR1 is SGHVS and CDR2 is FQNEAQ. The chain's CDR3 is CASSLWVAGGLGETQYF. The CDR3 DNA reads TGTGCCAGCAGCTTATGGGTCGCGGGAGGGCTTGGAGAGACCCAGTACTTC.

V is TRBV6-7 and J is TRBJ1-5; no definite D call. TRBV6-7 belongs to the ORF category, with a function that is uncertain. The CDR3 length is 13 residues. V was pared by 6 bases and J by 0 bases, with 6 bases between. The CDR3 sequence: CASRRYSNQPQHF. CDR3 in DNA: TGTGCCAGCAGGCGCTATAGCAATCAGCCCCAGCATTTT.

This clone was counted once. The chain has TRBV4-3 and TRBJ2-7, with 9 bases lining up with TRBD2. Germline values: CDR1 LGHNA, CDR2 YSLEER. The CDR3 has 15 residues. Trimming at V came to 1 base and at J to 6 bases, leaving 7 bases not matched to a gene. DNA of the CDR3: TGCGCCAGCAGCCAAGGCTTGCGGGAGGGCCTCGAGCAGTACTTC. Its translation is CASSQGLREGLEQYF.

This sequence joins TRBV19 and TRBJ2-7, with TRBD2 matching over 14 bases. Germline loops: CDR1 LNHDA, CDR2 SQIVND (reference sequence). V shed 5 bases and J 5 bases; nucleotides not matched to a gene: 8. The CDR3 is 16 residues long. CDR3 residues: CASSVGTSGSWNEQYF. Here the CDR3 DNA reads TGTGCCAGTAGTGTTGGGACTAGCGGGAGCTGGAACGAGCAGTACTTC.

This chain joins TRBV10-3 and TRBJ1-1, with 7 bases identical to TRBD1. The germline gives CDR1 ENHRY, CDR2 SYGVKD. Trimming removed 4 bases from V and 1 base from J; junction bases left unmatched: 9. There are 16 residues in the CDR3. CDR3 bases: TGTGCCATCAGTGGATCCGGGACAGCCTGGAACACTGAAGCTTTCTTT. It translates to CAISGSGTAWNTEAFF.

The J gene is TRBJ2-5, the V gene TRBV7-2, with D unclear. This CDR3 has 15 residues. Germline CDR1 reads SGHTA; CDR2 reads FQGNSA. The V gene lost 3 bases and the J gene lost 2 bases, with 13 bases spanning the gap. The DNA for the CDR3 is TGTGCCAGCAGCTTGACTGCTGAGTCTCAAGAGACCCAGTACTTC. It is translated as CASSLTAESQETQYF. Complete variable domain (other parts from reference TRBV7-2 and TRBJ2-5): GAGVSQSPSNKVTEKGKDVELRCDPISGHTALYWYRQSLGQGLEFLIYFQGNSAPDKSGLPSDRFSAERTGGSVSTLTIQRTQQEDSAVYLCASSLTAESQETQYFGPGTRLLVL.

This chain connects TRBV6-6 to TRBJ1-2; no clear D gene. Trimming cost V 2 bases and J 3 bases, with 10 bases left between them. Germline V gene data show CDR1 as MNHNY and CDR2 as SVGAGI (reference sequence). The CDR3 loop spans 14 amino acids. CDR3 sequence reads: CASSYQSRDYGYTF. The CDR3 DNA reads as TGTGCCAGCAGTTACCAGTCTCGGGACTATGGCTACACCTTC.

The V call is TRBV18, the J call TRBJ2-3, with D maybe TRBD2 (5 bases). Trimming took 2 bases from V and 4 from J, leaving 13 bases between them. This CDR3 spans 15 amino acids. The germline CDR1 and CDR2 sequences are KGHSH and LQKENI. The CDR3 DNA is TGTGCCAGCTCACCAGAGCTGGAGGTCCCAGATACGCAGTATTTT. This codes for CASSPELEVPDTQYF.

V and J are TRBV19 and TRBJ1-5, with 7 bases identical to TRBD1. V shed 3 bases, J shed 2 bases, and the junction held 10 bases outside the gene matches. The CDR3 is 17 residues long. CDR1 LNHDA and CDR2 SQIVND come from the germline V gene (reference sequence). CDR3 DNA: TGTGCCAGTAGTATGTTAGACCGGGACAGTGGCAATCAGCCCCAGCATTTT. Amino acids: CASSMLDRDSGNQPQHF.

This clone was observed once. The V call is TRBV18, the J call TRBJ2-7, with 9 nucleotides matching TRBD1. Germline CDR1 is KGHSH and CDR2 is LQKENI. This CDR3 spans 15 amino acids. J lost 4 bases, V lost 3 bases, and 7 bases had no gene match. As DNA, the CDR3 is TGTGCCAGCTCACCCCCGGGACAGGGTCGATACGAGCAGTACTTC. This codes for CASSPPGQGRYEQYF.